The sequence of this T cell receptor beta chain was determined in a study of blood T cell repertoires in COVID-19. Turning to the study itself: Donors in the United States, Italy and Spain gave samples during acute or convalescent COVID-19. T cells, B-cell-depleted T cells, or PBMCs provided the cDNA or gDNA that served as material.

Original data processing: Reference gene primer amplification gave estimated nucleated cell counts. Sequencing used immunoSEQ multiplex PCR; TCRdb keeps in-frame clones, though not all of them. The DNA gave D and trimming, while V, J and clone size come from that table. The sample has about 74,000 clones, 90% seen once. The CDR3 is 17 residues long. In germline, CDR1 is LGHDT, CDR2 YNNKEL (reference sequence). V was shortened by 3 bases and J by 0 bases, with 16 bases between the two germline ends. This chain uses TRBV3-1 (or the pseudogene TRBV3-2) with TRBJ2-3; D is possibly TRBD2 (5 bases). The TCR comes from a woman in her forties or fifties in a cohort sampled during active COVID-19. What was sequenced was peripheral blood. The CDR3 loop is CASSHPGRRTSTDTQYF. The DNA of the CDR3 is TGTGCCAGCAGCCACCCCGGTAGACGGACTAGCACAGATACGCAGTATTTT.